This T cell receptor (beta chain) was sequenced in a study of T cells in Graves' hyperthyroidism and ophthalmopathy. Amplification of TCR beta CDR3 regions used RNA as the template. First-round RT-PCR with HTBI primers amplified the TCR CDR3 region. TCRdb used MiXCR to reprocess the multiplex PCR reads, holding one entry per CDR3 protein. The data contain about 640,000 distinct CDR3 sequences, roughly 20% of them singletons. Per germline, CDR1 SGHTA and CDR2 FQGTGA. The CDR3 contains 16 residues. V shed 5 bases and J 4 bases; nucleotides not matched to a gene: 7. The receptor comes from a man under 40 with Graves' ophthalmopathy. This chain links TRBV7-3 with TRBJ2-3; TRBD1 aligns across 12 bases. Source material: blood. The CDR3 DNA is TGTGCCAGCAGCCCCCGGGACAGGGGGCCAGCAGATACGCAGTATTTT. It translates to CASSPRDRGPADTQYF.